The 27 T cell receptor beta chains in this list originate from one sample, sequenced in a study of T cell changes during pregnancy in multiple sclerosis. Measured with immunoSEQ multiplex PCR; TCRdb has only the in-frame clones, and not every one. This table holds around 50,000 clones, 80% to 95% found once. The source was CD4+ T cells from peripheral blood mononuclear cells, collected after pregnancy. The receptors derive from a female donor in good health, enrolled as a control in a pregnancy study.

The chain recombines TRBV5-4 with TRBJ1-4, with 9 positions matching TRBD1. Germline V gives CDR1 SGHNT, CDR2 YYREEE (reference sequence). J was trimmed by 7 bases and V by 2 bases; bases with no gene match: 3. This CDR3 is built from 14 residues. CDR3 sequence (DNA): TGTGCCAGCAGCTTACAGGGGGCCGTTGAAAAACTGTTTTTT. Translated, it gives CASSLQGAVEKLFF.

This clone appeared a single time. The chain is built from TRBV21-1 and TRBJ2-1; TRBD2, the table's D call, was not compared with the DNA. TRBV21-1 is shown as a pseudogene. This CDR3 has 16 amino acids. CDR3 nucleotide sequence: TGTGCCAGCAGCAAATTGGCTAGCAGGTCCTACAATGAGCAGTTCTTC. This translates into CASSKLASRSYNEQFF.

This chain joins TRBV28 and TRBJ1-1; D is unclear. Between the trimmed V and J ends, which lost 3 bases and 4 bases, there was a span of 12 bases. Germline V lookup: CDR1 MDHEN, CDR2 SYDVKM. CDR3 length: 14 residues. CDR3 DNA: TGTGCCAGCAGTTTCGAGGGTTGGGGCACTGAAGCTTTCTTT. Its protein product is CASSFEGWGTEAFF.

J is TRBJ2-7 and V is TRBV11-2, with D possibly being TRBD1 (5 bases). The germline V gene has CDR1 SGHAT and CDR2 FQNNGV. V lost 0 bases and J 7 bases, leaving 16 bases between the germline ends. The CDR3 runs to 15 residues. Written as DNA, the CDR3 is TGTGCCAGCAGCTTAGATTGGCAGGGCGCTGGTGAGCAGTACTTC. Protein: CASSLDWQGAGEQYF.

DNA for the CDR3: TGTGCCAGCAGCAACCAGGGGAACACTGAAGCTTTCTTT. Translated: CASSNQGNTEAFF. The rearrangement links TRBV6-1 to TRBJ1-1; maybe TRBD1 (5 bases). Trimming cost V 6 bases and J 1 base, with 9 bases left between them. CDR1 MNHNS and CDR2 SASEGT come from the germline V gene. This CDR3 comprises 13 residues.

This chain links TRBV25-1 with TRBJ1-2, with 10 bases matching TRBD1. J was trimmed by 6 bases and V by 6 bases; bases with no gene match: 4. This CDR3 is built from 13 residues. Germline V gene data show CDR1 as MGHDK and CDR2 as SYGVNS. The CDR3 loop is CASSTGQGHGYTF. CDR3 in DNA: TGTGCCAGCAGCACGGGACAGGGGCATGGCTACACCTTC.

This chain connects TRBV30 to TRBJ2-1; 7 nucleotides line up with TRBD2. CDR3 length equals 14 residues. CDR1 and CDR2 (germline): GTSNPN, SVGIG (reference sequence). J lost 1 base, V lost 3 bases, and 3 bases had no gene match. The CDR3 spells CAWSRRGSYNEQFF. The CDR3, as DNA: TGTGCCTGGAGCCGGCGGGGGTCCTACAATGAGCAGTTCTTC.

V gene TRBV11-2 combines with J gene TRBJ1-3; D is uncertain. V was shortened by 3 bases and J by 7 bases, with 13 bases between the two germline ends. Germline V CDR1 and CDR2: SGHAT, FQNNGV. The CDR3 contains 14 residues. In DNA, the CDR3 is TGTGCCAGCAGCTTGAACCAGCGAGGCAACACCATATATTTT. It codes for CASSLNQRGNTIYF.

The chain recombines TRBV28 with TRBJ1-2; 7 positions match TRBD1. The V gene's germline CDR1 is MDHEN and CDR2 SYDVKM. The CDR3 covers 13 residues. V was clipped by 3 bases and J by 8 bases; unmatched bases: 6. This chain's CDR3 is CASSFRQGRGYTF. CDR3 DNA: TGTGCCAGCAGTTTCAGACAGGGTAGGGGCTACACCTTC.

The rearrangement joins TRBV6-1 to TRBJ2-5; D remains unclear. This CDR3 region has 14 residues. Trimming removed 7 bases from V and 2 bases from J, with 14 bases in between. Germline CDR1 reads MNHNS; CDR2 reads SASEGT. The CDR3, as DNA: TGTGCCAGCACTGAGCAGACTGGGCAAGAGACCCAGTACTTC. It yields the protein CASTEQTGQETQYF.

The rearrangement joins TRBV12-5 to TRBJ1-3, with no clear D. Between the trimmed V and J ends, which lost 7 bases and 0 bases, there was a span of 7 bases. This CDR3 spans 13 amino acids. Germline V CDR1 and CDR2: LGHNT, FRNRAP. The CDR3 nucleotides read TGTGCTAGTGCCGAGGGCTCTGGAAACACCATATATTTT. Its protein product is CASAEGSGNTIYF.

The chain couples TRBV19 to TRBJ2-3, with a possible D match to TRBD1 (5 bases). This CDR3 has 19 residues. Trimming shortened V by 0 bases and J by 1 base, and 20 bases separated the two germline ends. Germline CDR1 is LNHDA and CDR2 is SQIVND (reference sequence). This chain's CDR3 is CASSIDRVSPPLGTDTQYF. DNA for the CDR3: TGTGCCAGTAGTATAGACAGGGTAAGCCCCCCATTAGGCACAGATACGCAGTATTTT.

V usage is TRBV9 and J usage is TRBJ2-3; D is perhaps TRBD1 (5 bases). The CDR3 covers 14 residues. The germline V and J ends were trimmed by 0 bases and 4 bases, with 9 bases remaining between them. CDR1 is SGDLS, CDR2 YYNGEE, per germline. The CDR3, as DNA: TGTGCCAGCAGCGTAGGGGGCGCGTCAGATACGCAGTATTTT. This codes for CASSVGGASDTQYF.

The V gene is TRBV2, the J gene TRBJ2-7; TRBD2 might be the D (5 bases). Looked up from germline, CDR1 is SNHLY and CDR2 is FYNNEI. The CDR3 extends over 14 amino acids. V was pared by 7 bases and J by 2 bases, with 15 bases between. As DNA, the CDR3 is TGTGCCAGCATGTTTGGGCGGGTGACCTACGAGCAGTACTTC. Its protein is CASMFGRVTYEQYF.

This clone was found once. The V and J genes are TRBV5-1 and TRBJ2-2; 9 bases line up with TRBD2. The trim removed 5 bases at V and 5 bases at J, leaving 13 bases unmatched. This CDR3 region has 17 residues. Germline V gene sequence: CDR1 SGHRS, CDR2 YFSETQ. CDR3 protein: CASSPLIAGEGTGELFF. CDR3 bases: TGCGCCAGCAGTCCCCTAATAGCGGGAGAAGGGACCGGGGAGCTGTTTTTT.

The CDR3 here is CAISEGLGGGYTF. CDR3 DNA sequence: TGTGCCATCAGTGAGGGACTAGGGGGAGGCTACACCTTC. J is TRBJ1-2 and V is TRBV10-3, with a weak D call TRBD1 (6 bases). CDR1 is ENHRY, CDR2 SYGVKD, per germline. V was cut by 2 bases and J by 8 bases, with 12 bases left in between. The CDR3 contains 13 residues.

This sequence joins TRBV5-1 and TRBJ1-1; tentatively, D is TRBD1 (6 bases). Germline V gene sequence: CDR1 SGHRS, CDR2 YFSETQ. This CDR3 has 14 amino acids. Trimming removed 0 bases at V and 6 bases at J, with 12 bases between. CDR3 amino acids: CASSLDRVISEAFF. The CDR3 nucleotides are TGCGCCAGCAGCTTGGACAGGGTGATTTCTGAAGCTTTCTTT.

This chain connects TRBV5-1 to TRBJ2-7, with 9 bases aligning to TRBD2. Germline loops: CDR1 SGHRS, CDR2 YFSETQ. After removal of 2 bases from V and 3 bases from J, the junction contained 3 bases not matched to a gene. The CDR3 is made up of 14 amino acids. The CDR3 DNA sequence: TGCGCCAGCAGCTTAGCGGGAGGTTACTACGAGCAGTACTTC. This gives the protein CASSLAGGYYEQYF. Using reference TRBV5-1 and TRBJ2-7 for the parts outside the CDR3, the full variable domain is KAGVTQTPRYLIKTRGQQVTLSCSPISGHRSVSWYQQTPGQGLQFLFEYFSETQRNKGNFPGRFSGRQFSNSRSEMNVSTLELGDSALYLCASSLAGGYYEQYFGPGTRLTVT.

The CDR3: CASSETGAAQETQYF. The CDR3 DNA reads TGTGCCAGCAGTGAGACAGGGGCCGCGCAAGAGACCCAGTACTTC. The chain employs TRBV28 and TRBJ2-5; 8 bases are shared with TRBD1. The CDR3 covers 15 residues. CDR1 is MDHEN, CDR2 SYDVKM, per germline. V dropped 5 bases and J dropped 2; count of bases not matched to a gene: 7.

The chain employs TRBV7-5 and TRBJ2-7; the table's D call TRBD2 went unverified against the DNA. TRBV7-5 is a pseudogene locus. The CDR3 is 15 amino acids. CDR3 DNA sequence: TGTGCCAGAAGCTTAGAGTCTAGCGGAAGTCACGAGCAGTACTTC. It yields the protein CARSLESSGSHEQYF.

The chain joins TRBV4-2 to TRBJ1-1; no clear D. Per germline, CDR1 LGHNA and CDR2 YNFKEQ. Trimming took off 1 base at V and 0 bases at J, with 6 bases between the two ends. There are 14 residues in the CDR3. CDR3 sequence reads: CASSQGALNTEAFF. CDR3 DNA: TGTGCCAGCAGCCAAGGGGCCTTGAACACTGAAGCTTTCTTT.

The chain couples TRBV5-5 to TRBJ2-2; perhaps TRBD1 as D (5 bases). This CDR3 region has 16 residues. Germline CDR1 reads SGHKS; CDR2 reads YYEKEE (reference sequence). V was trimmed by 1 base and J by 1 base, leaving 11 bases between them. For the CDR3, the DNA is TGTGCCAGCAGCTTGCTCTATGGACAGAACACCGGGGAGCTGTTTTTT. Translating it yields CASSLLYGQNTGELFF. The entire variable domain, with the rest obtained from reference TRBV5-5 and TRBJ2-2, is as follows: DAGVTQSPTHLIKTRGQQVTLRCSPISGHKSVSWYQQVLGQGPQFIFQYYEKEERGRGNFPDRFSARQFPNYSSELNVNALLLGDSALYLCASSLLYGQNTGELFFGEGSRLTVL.

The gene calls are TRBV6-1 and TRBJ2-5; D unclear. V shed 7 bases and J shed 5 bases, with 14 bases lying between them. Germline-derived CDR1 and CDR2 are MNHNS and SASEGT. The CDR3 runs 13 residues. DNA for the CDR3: TGTGCCAGCACCCTCTCCAGCAGGGAGACCCAGTACTTC. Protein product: CASTLSSRETQYF.

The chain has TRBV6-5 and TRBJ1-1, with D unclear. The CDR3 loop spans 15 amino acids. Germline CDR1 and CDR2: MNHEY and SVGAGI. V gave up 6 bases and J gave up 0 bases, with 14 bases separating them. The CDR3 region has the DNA TGTGCCAGCAGAGGTCCAGGTTCACTGAACACTGAAGCTTTCTTT. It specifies CASRGPGSLNTEAFF.

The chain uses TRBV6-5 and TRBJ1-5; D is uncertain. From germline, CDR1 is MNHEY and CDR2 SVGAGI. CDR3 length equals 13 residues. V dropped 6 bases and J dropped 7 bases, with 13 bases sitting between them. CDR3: CASSPISGQPQHF. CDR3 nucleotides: TGTGCCAGCAGCCCAATTTCAGGACAGCCCCAGCATTTT.

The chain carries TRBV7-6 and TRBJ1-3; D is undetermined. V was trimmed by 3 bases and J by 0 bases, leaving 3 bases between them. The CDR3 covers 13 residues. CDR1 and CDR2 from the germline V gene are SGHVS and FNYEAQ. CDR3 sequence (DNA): TGTGCCAGCAGCTTCTACTCTGGAAACACCATATATTTT. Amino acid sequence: CASSFYSGNTIYF. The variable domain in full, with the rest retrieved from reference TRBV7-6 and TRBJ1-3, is GAGVSQSPRYKVTKRGQDVALRCDPISGHVSLYWYRQALGQGPEFLTYFNYEAQQDKSGLPNDRFSAERPEGSISTLTIQRTEQRDSAMYRCASSFYSGNTIYFGEGSWLTVV.

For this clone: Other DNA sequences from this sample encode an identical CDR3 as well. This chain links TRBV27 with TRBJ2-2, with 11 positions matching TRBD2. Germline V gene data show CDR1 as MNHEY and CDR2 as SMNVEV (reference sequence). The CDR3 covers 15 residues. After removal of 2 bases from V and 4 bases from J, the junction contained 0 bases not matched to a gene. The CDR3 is CASSLTSGSTGELFF. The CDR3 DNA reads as TGTGCCAGCAGTTTAACTAGCGGGAGCACCGGGGAGCTGTTTTTT.